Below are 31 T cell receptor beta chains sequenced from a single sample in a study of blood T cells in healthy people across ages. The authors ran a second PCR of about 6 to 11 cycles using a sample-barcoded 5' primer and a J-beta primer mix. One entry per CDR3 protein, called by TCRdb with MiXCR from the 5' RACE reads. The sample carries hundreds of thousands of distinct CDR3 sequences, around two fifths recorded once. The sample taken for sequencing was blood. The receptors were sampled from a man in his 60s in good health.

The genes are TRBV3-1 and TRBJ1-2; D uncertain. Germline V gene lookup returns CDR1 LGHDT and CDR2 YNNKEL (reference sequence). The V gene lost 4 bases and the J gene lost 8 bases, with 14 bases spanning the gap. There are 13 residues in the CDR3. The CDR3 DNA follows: TGTGCCAGCAGCCCTCTCGGCAGGACCGGCTACACCTTC. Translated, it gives CASSPLGRTGYTF.

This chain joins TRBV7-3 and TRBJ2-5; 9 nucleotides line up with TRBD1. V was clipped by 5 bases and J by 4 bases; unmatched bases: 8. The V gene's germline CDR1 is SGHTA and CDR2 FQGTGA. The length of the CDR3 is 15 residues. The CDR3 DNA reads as TGTGCCAGCAGCCAAACCGGGACAGGGAGAGAGACCCAGTACTTC. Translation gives CASSQTGTGRETQYF. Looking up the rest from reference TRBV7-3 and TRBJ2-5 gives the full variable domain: GAGVSQTPSNKVTEKGKYVELRCDPISGHTALYWYRQSLGQGPEFLIYFQGTGAADDSGLPNDRFFAVRPEGSVSTLKIQRTERGDSAVYLCASSQTGTGRETQYFGPGTRLLVL.

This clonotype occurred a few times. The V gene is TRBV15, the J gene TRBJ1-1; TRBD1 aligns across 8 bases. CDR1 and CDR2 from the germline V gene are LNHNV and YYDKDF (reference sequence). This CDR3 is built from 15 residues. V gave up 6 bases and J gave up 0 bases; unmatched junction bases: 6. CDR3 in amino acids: CATRRTGHMNTEAFF. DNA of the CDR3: TGTGCCACCAGAAGGACAGGGCACATGAACACTGAAGCTTTCTTT.

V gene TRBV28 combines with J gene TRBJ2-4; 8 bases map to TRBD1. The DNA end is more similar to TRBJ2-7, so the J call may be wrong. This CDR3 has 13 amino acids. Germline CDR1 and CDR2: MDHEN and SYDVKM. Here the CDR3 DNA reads TGTGCGAACAGCGAAGGACAGGGCTACGAGCAGTACTTC. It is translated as CANSEGQGYEQYF.

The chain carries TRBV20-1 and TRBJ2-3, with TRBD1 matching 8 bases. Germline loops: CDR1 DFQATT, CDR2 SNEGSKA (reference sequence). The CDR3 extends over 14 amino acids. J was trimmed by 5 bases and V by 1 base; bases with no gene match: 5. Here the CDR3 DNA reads TGCAGTGCTAGAGCGGCAGGGGGCATAGATACGCAGTATTTT. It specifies CSARAAGGIDTQYF.

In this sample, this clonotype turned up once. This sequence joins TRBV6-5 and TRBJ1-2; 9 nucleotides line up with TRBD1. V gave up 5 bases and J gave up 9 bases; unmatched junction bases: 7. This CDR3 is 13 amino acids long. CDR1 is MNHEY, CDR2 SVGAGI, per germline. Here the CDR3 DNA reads TGTGCCAGCAGTAACCTTGACAGGGGGAGCTACACCTTC. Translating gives CASSNLDRGSYTF.

The CDR3 nucleotides read TGTGCCAGCAAAGCTGGGGGGGCAGATACGCAGTATTTT. Its protein is CASKAGGADTQYF. This rearrangement joins TRBV6-2 or TRBV6-3 to TRBJ2-3; the match to TRBD2 covers 7 bases. Germline values: CDR1 MNHEY, CDR2 SVGEGT. This CDR3 comprises 13 residues. V lost 7 bases, J lost 4 bases, and 5 bases stayed unmatched.

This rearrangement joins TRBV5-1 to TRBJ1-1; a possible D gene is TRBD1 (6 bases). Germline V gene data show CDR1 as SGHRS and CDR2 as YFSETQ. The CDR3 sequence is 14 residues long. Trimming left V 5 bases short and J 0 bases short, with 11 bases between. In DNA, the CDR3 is TGCGCCAGCAGGTCGGACAGCATGAACACTGAAGCTTTCTTT. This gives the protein CASRSDSMNTEAFF.

Written as DNA, the CDR3 is TGTGCCAGCAGCGTAGATGGCCACACAGATACGCAGTATTTT. Residues: CASSVDGHTDTQYF. This rearrangement joins TRBV9 to TRBJ2-3; D unresolved. V was cut by 0 bases and J by 2 bases, with 7 bases left in between. Germline lookup yields CDR1 SGDLS and CDR2 YYNGEE. The CDR3 runs to 14 residues.

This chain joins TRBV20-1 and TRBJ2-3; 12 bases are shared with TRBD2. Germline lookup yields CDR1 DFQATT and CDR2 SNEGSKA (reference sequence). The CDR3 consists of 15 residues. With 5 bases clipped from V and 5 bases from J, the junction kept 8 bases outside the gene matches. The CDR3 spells CSAGPSGGAGDTQYF. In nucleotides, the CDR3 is TGCAGTGCTGGCCCTAGCGGGGGGGCGGGAGATACGCAGTATTTT.

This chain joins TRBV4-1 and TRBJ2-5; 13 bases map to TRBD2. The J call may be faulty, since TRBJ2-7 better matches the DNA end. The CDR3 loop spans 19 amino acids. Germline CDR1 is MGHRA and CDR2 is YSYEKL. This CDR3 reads CASSQDGLAGVLGLYEQYF. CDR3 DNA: TGCGCCAGCAGCCAAGATGGACTAGCGGGAGTATTGGGGCTCTACGAGCAGTACTTC.

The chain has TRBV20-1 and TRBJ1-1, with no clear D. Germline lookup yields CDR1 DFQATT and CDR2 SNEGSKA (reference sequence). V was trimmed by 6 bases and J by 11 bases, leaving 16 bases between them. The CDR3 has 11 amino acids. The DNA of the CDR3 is TGCAGTGCGGTAACAGTTAGGGTCGCTTTCTTT. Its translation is CSAVTVRVAFF.

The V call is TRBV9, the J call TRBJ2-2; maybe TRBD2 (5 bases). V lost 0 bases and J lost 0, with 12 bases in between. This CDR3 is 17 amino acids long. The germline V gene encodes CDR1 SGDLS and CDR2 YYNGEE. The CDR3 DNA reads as TGTGCCAGCAGCGTAGCTGGAAGCGGCTCGAACACCGGGGAGCTGTTTTTT. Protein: CASSVAGSGSNTGELFF.

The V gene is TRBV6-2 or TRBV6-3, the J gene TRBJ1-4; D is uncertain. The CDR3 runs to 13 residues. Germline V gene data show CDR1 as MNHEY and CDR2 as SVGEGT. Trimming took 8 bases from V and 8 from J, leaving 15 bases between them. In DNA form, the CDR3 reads TGTGCCAGCGAACTTCCGGGTGAAGAAAAACTGTTTTTT. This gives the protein CASELPGEEKLFF.

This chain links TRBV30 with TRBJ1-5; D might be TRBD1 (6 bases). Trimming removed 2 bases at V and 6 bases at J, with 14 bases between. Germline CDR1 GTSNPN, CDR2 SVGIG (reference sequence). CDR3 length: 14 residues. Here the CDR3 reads CAWSWGRGSQPQHF. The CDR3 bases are TGTGCCTGGAGTTGGGGGCGTGGGAGTCAGCCCCAGCATTTT.

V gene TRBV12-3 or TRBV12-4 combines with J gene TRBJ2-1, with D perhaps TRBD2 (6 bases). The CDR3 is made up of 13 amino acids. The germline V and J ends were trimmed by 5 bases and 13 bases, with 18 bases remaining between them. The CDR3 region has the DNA TGTGCCAGCAGTGTCGGGGGAAGAGAGACCCAGTTCTTC. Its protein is CASSVGGRETQFF.

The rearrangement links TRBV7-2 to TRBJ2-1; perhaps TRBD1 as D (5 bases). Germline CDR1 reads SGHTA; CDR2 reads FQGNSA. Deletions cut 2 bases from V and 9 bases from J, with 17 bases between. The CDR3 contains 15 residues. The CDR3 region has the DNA TGTGCCAGCAGCTTACAGGGATCCAATTTGGGTGAGCAGTTCTTC. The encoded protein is CASSLQGSNLGEQFF.

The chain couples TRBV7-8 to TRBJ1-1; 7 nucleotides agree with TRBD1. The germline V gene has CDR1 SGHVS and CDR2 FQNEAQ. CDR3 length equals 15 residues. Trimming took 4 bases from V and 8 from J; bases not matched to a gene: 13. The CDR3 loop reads CASSSRQGPTSEAFF. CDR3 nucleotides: TGTGCCAGCAGCTCCCGACAGGGACCGACGAGCGAAGCTTTCTTT.

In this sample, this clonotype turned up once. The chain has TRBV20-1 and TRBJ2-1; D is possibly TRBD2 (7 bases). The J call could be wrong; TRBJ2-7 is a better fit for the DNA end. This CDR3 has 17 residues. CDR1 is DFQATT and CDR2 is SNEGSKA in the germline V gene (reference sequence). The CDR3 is CSARDYDRLRDYNEQYF. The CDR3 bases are TGCAGTGCTAGAGATTACGACAGGCTCAGGGACTACAATGAGCAGTACTTC.

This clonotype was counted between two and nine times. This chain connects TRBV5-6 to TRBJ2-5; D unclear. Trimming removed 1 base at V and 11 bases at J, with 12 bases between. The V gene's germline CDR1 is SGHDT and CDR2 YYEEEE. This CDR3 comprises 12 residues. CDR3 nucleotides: TGTGCCAGCAGCTTGTTTGGGAATGAGCAGTACTTC. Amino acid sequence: CASSLFGNEQYF. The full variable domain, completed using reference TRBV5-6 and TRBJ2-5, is DAGVTQSPTHLIKTRGQQVTLRCSPKSGHDTVSWYQQALGQGPQFIFQYYEEEERQRGNFPDRFSGHQFPNYSSELNVNALLLGDSALYLCASSLFGNEQYFGPGTRLLVL.

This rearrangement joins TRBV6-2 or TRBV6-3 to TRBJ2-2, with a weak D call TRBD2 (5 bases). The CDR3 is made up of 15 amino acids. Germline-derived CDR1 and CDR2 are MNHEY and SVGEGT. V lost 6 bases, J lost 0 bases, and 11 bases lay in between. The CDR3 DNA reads TGTGCCAGCAGGCGGCTAGCTGCGAACACCGGGGAGCTGTTTTTT. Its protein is CASRRLAANTGELFF.

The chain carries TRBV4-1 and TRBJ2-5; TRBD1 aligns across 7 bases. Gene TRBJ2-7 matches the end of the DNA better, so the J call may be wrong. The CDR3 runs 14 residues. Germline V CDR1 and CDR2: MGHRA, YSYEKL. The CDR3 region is CASSQTGQLNEQYF. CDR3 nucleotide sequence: TGCGCCAGCAGCCAGACGGGACAGCTAAACGAGCAGTACTTC.

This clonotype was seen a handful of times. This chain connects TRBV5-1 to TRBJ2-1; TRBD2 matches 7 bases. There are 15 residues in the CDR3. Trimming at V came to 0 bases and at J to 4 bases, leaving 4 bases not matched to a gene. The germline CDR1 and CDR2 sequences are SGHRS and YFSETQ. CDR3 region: CASSLGERGYNEQFF. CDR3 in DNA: TGCGCCAGCAGCTTGGGAGAGCGGGGTTACAATGAGCAGTTCTTC.

The CDR3 loop is CASSLSLRGYGNTEAFF. DNA of the CDR3: TGTGCCAGCAGCCTCAGTTTGAGGGGGTATGGGAACACTGAAGCTTTCTTT. The chain recombines TRBV7-9 with TRBJ1-1; perhaps TRBD1 as D (6 bases). CDR3 length equals 17 residues. Between the trimmed V and J ends, which lost 5 bases and 1 base, there was a span of 20 bases. Germline lookup yields CDR1 SEHNR and CDR2 FQNEAQ (reference sequence).

CDR3 region: CASSVGGLAGGLGNIQYF. The CDR3 nucleotides are TGTGCCAGCAGCGTAGGGGGACTAGCGGGGGGGCTAGGAAACATTCAGTACTTC. This rearrangement joins TRBV9 to TRBJ2-4; 16 nucleotides agree with TRBD2. Trimming cost V 0 bases and J 6 bases; bases outside gene matches: 6. This CDR3 is 18 amino acids long. The germline V gene has CDR1 SGDLS and CDR2 YYNGEE.

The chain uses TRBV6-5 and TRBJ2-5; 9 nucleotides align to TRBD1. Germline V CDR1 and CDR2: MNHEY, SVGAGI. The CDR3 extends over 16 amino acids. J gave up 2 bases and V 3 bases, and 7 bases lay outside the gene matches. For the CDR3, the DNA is TGTGCCAGCAGTTATACCGGGACAGGGACACAAGAGACCCAGTACTTC. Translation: CASSYTGTGTQETQYF.

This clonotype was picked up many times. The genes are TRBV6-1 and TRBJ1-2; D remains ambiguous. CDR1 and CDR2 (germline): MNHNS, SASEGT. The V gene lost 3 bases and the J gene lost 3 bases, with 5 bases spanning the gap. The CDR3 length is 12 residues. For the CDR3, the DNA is TGTGCCAGCAGTGAGGGGTACTATGGCTACACCTTC. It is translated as CASSEGYYGYTF.

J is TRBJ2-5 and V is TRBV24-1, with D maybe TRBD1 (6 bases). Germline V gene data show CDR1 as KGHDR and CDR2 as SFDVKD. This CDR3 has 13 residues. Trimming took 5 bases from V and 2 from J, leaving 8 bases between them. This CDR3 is CATSAGQQETQYF. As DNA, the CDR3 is TGTGCCACCAGTGCCGGACAGCAAGAGACCCAGTACTTC.

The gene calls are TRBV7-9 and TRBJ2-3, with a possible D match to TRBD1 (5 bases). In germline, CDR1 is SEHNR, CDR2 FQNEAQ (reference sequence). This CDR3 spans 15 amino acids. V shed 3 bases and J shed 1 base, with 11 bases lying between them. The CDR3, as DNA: TGTGCCAGCAGCTTCACAGGTTTTCGCACAGATACGCAGTATTTT. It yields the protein CASSFTGFRTDTQYF. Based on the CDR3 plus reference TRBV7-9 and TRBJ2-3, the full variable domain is DTGVSQNPRHKITKRGQNVTFRCDPISEHNRLYWYRQTLGQGPEFLTYFQNEAQLEKSRLLSDRFSAERPKGSFSTLEIQRTEQGDSAMYLCASSFTGFRTDTQYFGPGTRLTVL.

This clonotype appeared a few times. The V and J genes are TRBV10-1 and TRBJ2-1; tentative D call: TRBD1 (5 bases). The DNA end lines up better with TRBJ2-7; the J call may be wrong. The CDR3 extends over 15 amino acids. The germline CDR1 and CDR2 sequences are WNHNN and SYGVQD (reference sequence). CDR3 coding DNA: TGCGCCAGCAGTGATGGGGCCAGCTCCTACAATGAGCAGTACTTC. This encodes CASSDGASSYNEQYF.

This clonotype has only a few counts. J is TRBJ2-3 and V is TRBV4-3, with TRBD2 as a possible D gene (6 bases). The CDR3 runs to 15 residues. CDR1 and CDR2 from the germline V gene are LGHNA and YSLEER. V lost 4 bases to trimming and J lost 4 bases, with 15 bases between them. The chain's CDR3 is CASSPASRGSDTQYF. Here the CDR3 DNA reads TGCGCCAGCAGCCCCGCCAGCCGGGGGTCAGATACGCAGTATTTT.